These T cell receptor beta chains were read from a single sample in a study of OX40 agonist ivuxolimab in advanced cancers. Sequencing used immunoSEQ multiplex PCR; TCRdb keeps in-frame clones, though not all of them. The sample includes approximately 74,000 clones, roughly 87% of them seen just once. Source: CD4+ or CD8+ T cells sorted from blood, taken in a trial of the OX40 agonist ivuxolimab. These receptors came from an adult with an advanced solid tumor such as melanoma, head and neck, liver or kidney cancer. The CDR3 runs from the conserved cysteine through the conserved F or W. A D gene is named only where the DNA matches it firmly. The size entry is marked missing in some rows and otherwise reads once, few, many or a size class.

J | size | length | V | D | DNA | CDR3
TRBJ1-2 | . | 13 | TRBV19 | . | TGTGCCAGTCCCGCGAGGGGTGGGTATGGCTACACCTTC | CASPARGGYGYTF
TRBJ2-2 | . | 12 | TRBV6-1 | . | TGTGCCAGCAGTCTAGGCACCGGGGAGCTGTTTTTT | CASSLGTGELFF
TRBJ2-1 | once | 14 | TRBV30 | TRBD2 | TGTGCCTGGAGTGCGGGACTAGGAGGGAATGAGCAGTTCTTC | CAWSAGLGGNEQFF
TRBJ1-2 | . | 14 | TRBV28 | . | TGTGCCAGCTCGGGGCAGACTACTATGAATGGCTACACCTTC | CASSGQTTMNGYTF
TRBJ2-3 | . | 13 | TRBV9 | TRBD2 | TGTGCCAGCAGCGCCGGGAGCGGGATATTGCAGTATTTT | CASSAGSGILQYF
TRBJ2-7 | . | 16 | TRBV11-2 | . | TGTGCCAGCTGCTTAGCACGTGACTATCTTTCCTACGAGCAGTACTTC | CASCLARDYLSYEQYF
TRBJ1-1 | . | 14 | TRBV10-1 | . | TGCGCCAGCACCCGGGTCCCCGGGGACACTGAAGCTTTCTTT | CASTRVPGDTEAFF
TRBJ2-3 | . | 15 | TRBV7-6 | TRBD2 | TGTGCCAGCAGCCGGACTAGCGGGAGTACAGATACGCAGTATTTT | CASSRTSGSTDTQYF
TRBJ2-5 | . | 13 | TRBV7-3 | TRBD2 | TGTGCCAGCCAACTAGCGGGAGGAGAGACCCAGTACTTC | CASQLAGGETQYF
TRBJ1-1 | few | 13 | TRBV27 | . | TGTGCCAGCAGTCCCCGGACAGAAGCTGAAGCTTTCTTT | CASSPRTEAEAFF
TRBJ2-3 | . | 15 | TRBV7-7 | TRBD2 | TGTGCCAGCAGCTTGGGTGGACTAGCCACAGATACGCAGTATTTT | CASSLGGLATDTQYF
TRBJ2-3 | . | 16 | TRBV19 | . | TGTGCCAGTAGATCGAGGGGCGAGCCCCGCACAGATACGCAGTATTTT | CASRSRGEPRTDTQYF
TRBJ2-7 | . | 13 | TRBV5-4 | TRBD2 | TGTGCCAGCACAGCGGGAGGGCTCTACGAGCAGTACTTC | CASTAGGLYEQYF
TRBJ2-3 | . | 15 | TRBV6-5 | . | TGTGCCAGCAGTTACTCGCAGCCGGAAACAGATACGCAGTATTTT | CASSYSQPETDTQYF
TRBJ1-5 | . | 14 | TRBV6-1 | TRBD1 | TGTGCCAGCAGGGTGACAGGGGCAAATCAGCCCCAGCATTTT | CASRVTGANQPQHF
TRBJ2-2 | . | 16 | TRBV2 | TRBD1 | TGTGCCAGCAGTGCCCCGACAGGGGAGGTCCTCGGGGAGCTGTTTTTT | CASSAPTGEVLGELFF
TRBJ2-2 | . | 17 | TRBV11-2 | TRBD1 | TGTGCCAGCAGCTCCCCAGGGGGTATCTTCAACACCGGGGAGCTGTTTTTT | CASSSPGGIFNTGELFF
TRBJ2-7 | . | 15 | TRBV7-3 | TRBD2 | TGTGCCAGCAGTAGCGGGATCCCCCTTTACGTCGAGCAGTACTTC | CASSSGIPLYVEQYF
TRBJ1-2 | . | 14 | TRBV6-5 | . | TGTGCCAGCAGACGAGGGCAGGGCGCCTATGGCTACACCTTC | CASRRGQGAYGYTF
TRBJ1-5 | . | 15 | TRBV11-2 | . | TGTGCCAGCAGCTTAGAAAGGGGATTGCTCCAGCCCCAGCATTTT | CASSLERGLLQPQHF
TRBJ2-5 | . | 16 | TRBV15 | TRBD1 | TGTGCCACCAGCAGGCAGGGGGCTTCGAGAGAAGAGACCCAGTACTTC | CATSRQGASREETQYF
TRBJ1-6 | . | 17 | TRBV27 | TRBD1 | TGTGCCAGCAGTTTAACCTTCCCGGGACAGGGCGCTTCACCCCTCCACTTT | CASSLTFPGQGASPLHF
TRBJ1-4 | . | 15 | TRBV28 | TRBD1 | TGTGCCAGCAGTTTAATTGGACAGGTACCAGGAAAACTGTTTTTT | CASSLIGQVPGKLFF
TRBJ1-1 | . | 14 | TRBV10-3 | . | TGTGCCATCGCAGAGGGGTGGGTGAACACTGAAGCTTTCTTT | CAIAEGWVNTEAFF
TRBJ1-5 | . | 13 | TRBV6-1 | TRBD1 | TGTGCCAGCAGGGGGACAGGGAATCAGCCCCAGCATTTT | CASRGTGNQPQHF
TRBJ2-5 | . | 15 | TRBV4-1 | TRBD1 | TGCGCCAGCAGCCTCGAAGTAGGGACAGCGGAGACCCAGTACTTC | CASSLEVGTAETQYF
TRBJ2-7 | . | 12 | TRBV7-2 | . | TGTGCCAGCAGGACTAGCTCCTACGAGCAGTACTTC | CASRTSSYEQYF
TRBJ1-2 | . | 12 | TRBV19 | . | TGTGCCAGTAGTATCCAGGGTACGAGCTACACCTTC | CASSIQGTSYTF
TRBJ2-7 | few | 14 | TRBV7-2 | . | TGTGCCAGCAGTCGGACAGAACCTCCCTACGAGCAGTACTTC | CASSRTEPPYEQYF
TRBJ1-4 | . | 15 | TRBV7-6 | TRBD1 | TGTGCCAGCAGCTTAGTGGGGACAGGGAATGAAAAACTGTTTTTT | CASSLVGTGNEKLFF
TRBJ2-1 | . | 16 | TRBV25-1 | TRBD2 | TGTGCCAGCACCGGGCTCGGGGGGAAAAACTACAATGAGCAGTTCTTC | CASTGLGGKNYNEQFF
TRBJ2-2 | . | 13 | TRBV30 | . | TGTGCCTGGACGGGACATTCAACCGGGGAGCTGTTTTTT | CAWTGHSTGELFF
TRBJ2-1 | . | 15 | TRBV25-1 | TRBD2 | TGTGCCAGCAGTGGTCTGAGCGGGGGGGCCAATGAGCAGTTCTTC | CASSGLSGGANEQFF
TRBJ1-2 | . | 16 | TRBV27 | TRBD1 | TGTGCCAGCCGTTCGGCCAGGGGGCCTAGTCATGATGGCTACACCTTC | CASRSARGPSHDGYTF
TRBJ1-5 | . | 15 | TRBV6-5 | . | TGTGCCAGCAGTTACTCTAGCGAGGGGAAGCAGCCCCAGCATTTT | CASSYSSEGKQPQHF
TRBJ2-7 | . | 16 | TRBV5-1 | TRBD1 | TGCGCCAGCAGCCCGGGACAGGGTACTTTCTACGGCGAGCAGTACTTC | CASSPGQGTFYGEQYF
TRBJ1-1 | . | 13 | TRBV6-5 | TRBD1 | TGTGCCATCGCGACAGGGCGGGGGACTGAAGCTTTCTTT | CAIATGRGTEAFF
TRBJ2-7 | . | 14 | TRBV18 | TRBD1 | TGTGCCAGCTCACCACCAGGGACAGGGTACGAGCAGTACTTC | CASSPPGTGYEQYF
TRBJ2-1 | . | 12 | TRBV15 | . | TGTGCCACCAGCGGGCTGGATCTGGTGCAGTTCTTC | CATSGLDLVQFF
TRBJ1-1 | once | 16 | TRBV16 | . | TGTGCCAGCAGCCAATCTTACGGTTTCGCGGCGTCTGAAGCTTTCTTT | CASSQSYGFAASEAFF
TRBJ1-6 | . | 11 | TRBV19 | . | TGTGCCAGTAGTTTCGGACAGCGGTACCACTTT | CASSFGQRYHF
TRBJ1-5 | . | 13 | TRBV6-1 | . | TGTGCCAGCAGTGAAGCGCCGAATACGCCCCAGCATTTT | CASSEAPNTPQHF
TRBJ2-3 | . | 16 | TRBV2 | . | TGTGCCAGCAGTGACGGACAGTGGGAGGTGACAGATACGCAGTATTTT | CASSDGQWEVTDTQYF
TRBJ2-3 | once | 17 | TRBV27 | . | TGTGCCAGCAGTTTATCGGGCGGACTGGGGGGCCCAGATACGCAGTATTTT | CASSLSGGLGGPDTQYF
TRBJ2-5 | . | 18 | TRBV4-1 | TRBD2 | TGCGCCAGCAGCCCCCACCTAACTAGCGGGTATTTTCTAGAGACCCAGTACTTC | CASSPHLTSGYFLETQYF
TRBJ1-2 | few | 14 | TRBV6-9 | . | TGTGCCAGCAGTTTAAACCGGGATAACTATGGCTACACCTTC | CASSLNRDNYGYTF
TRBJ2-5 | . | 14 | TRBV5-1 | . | TGCGCCAGCAGCTTGGGGGGGAGCCAAGAGACCCAGTACTTC | CASSLGGSQETQYF
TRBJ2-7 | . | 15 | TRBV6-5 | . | TGTGCCAGCACCCAGGGCTACCTTAAGGGGTACGAGCAGTACTTC | CASTQGYLKGYEQYF
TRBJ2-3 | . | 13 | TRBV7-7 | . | TGTGCTAGCAGCTTACAGCTAAAAGATACGCAGTATTTT | CASSLQLKDTQYF
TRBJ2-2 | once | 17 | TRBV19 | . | TGTGCCAGTAGCACCAGAACCAACAGGGAGAAGACCGGGGAGCTGTTTTTT | CASSTRTNREKTGELFF
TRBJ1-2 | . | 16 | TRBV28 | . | TGTGCCAGCAGTTTATCCGAGAGGGCGCGGAACTATGGCTACACCTTC | CASSLSERARNYGYTF
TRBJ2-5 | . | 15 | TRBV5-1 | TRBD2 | TGCGCCAGCCGCAGGACTAGCGGGAGTGGGGAGACCCAGTACTTC | CASRRTSGSGETQYF
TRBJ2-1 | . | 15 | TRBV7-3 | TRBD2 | TGTGCCAGCAGCTTAACTAGCGGGAGTGTGATTGAGCAGTTCTTC | CASSLTSGSVIEQFF
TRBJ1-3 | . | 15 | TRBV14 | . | TGTGCCAGCAGCCAGAGCAACTCCTTAGGGACGGTCCTATATTTT | CASSQSNSLGTVLYF
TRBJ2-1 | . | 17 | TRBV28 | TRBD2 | TGTGCCACCCCTAGATTAGGATCGGGACTAACGGACAATGAGCAGTTCTTC | CATPRLGSGLTDNEQFF
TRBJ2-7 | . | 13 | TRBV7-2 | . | TGTGCCAGCACGGGGGTCAGCTCCTACGAGCAGTACTTC | CASTGVSSYEQYF